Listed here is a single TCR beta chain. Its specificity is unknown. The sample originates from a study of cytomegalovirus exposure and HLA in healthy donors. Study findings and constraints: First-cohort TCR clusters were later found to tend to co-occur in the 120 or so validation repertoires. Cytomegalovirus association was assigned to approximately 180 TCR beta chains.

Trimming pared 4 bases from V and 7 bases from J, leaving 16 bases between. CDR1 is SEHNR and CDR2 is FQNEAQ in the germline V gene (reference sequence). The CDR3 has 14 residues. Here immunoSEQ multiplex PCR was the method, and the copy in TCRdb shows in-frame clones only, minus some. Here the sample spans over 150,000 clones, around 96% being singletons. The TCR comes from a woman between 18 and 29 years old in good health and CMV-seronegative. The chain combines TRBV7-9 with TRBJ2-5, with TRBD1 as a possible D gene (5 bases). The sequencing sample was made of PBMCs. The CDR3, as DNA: TGTGCCAGCAGCTCCGGGCAGGGTGTTTCGACCCAGTACTTC. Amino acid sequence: CASSSGQGVSTQYF.